A selection of T cell receptor beta chains follows, all from one sample in a study of shared clonotypes between healthy human individuals. This table comes from immunoSEQ multiplex PCR, and its TCRdb copy is limited to in-frame clones, with some not included. The sample shows 2,500,000 or so clones, 85% to 95% of them seen only once. The sample was naive CD4+ T cells sorted from blood. Receptors were obtained from a young man in good health. Both conserved end residues are part of each CDR3. The order of the fields is clone size, J gene, V gene, D gene, CDR3 DNA, CDR3 protein. The D gene is left open where the match is weak. Clone sizes are given selectively: once, few, many, or a class where the clone is expanded.

size: -
J: TRBJ2-1
V: TRBV7-9
D: TRBD2
DNA: TGTGCCAGCAGCTTTCAGCGGGGGGAGAGGGGTGAGCAGTTCTTC
CDR3: CASSFQRGERGEQFF

size: -
J: TRBJ1-6
V: TRBV6-6
D: -
DNA: TGTGCCAGCAGCCCCACGGAGTCACCCCTCCACTTT
CDR3: CASSPTESPLHF

size: -
J: TRBJ2-1
V: TRBV30
D: -
DNA: TGTGCCTGGAGGACAAAGGGGCATGAGCAGTTCTTC
CDR3: CAWRTKGHEQFF

size: once
J: TRBJ1-2
V: TRBV18
D: -
DNA: TGTGCCAGTAACCGGGACACACTTAATTATGGCTACACCTTC
CDR3: CASNRDTLNYGYTF

size: once
J: TRBJ2-5
V: TRBV11-2
D: -
DNA: TGTGCCAGCAGTCAGGGGTCGCTCCGTGGGGGGACCCAGTACTTC
CDR3: CASSQGSLRGGTQYF

size: once
J: TRBJ1-6
V: TRBV27
D: TRBD1
DNA: TGTGCCAGCAGCCGTAGACAGGGGAAGAGCTCCTATAATTCACCCCTCCACTTT
CDR3: CASSRRQGKSSYNSPLHF

size: -
J: TRBJ1-1
V: TRBV29-1
D: -
DNA: TGCAGCGTTGTTAGGGTCCTGAACACTGAAGCTTTCTTT
CDR3: CSVVRVLNTEAFF

size: -
J: TRBJ2-2
V: TRBV27
D: -
DNA: TGTGCCAGCAGTTTGATGTGGGGTGCCGGGGAGCTGTTTTTT
CDR3: CASSLMWGAGELFF

size: -
J: TRBJ1-5
V: TRBV9
D: -
DNA: TGTGCCAGCAGCGTAGATGTTAATCAGCCCCAGCATTTT
CDR3: CASSVDVNQPQHF

size: -
J: TRBJ1-5
V: TRBV28
D: TRBD1
DNA: TGTGCCAGCAGCCTCGAGCAGGGGGGACAGCCCCAGCATTTT
CDR3: CASSLEQGGQPQHF

size: -
J: TRBJ1-6
V: TRBV6-5
D: -
DNA: TGTGCCAGCAGAAAACAAGGGGTTAATAATTCACCCCTCCACTTT
CDR3: CASRKQGVNNSPLHF

size: -
J: TRBJ1-2
V: TRBV4-3
D: -
DNA: TGCGCCAGCAGCCAAGATGGGGTGGTCTCCTATGGCTACACCTTC
CDR3: CASSQDGVVSYGYTF

size: -
J: TRBJ2-7
V: TRBV14
D: TRBD1
DNA: TGTGCCAGCAGCCTACGCCCGGGACAGGGGGCATACGAGCAGTACTTC
CDR3: CASSLRPGQGAYEQYF

size: few
J: TRBJ2-3
V: TRBV2
D: TRBD1
DNA: TGTGCCATCCCGACAGGGAATACAGATACGCAGTATTTT
CDR3: CAIPTGNTDTQYF

size: -
J: TRBJ1-6
V: TRBV1
D: -
DNA: TGCACCAGCAGCCAAGATGGAATCCCTAACAGGGGGGGAAAGTATAATTCACCCCTCCACTTT
CDR3: CTSSQDGIPNRGGKYNSPLHF

size: -
J: TRBJ2-5
V: TRBV27
D: -
DNA: TGTGCCAGCAGTCGGACGCCCGCCGAAGGGAGGGAGACCCAGTACTTC
CDR3: CASSRTPAEGRETQYF

size: -
J: TRBJ2-2
V: TRBV5-1
D: TRBD2
DNA: TGCGCCAGCAGCGGCGGACTAGCGGGAGCGGAAACCGGGGAGCTGTTTTTT
CDR3: CASSGGLAGAETGELFF

size: -
J: TRBJ2-7
V: TRBV9
D: TRBD2
DNA: TGTGCCAGCAGCGAGGGGACTAGCGAACACTACGAGCAGTACTTC
CDR3: CASSEGTSEHYEQYF

size: -
J: TRBJ2-1
V: TRBV9
D: -
DNA: TGTGCCAGCAGCGTACGAGGGGGGGCACTCAATGAGCAGTTCTTC
CDR3: CASSVRGGALNEQFF

size: -
J: TRBJ2-3
V: TRBV9
D: TRBD2
DNA: TGTGCCAGCAGCGCCGGGACTAGCGATACAGATACGCAGTATTTT
CDR3: CASSAGTSDTDTQYF

size: -
J: TRBJ2-5
V: TRBV12-5
D: -
DNA: TGTGCTAGTGGTTTGGAGGAGGTACAAGAGACCCAGTACTTC
CDR3: CASGLEEVQETQYF

size: -
J: TRBJ2-1
V: TRBV19
D: -
DNA: TGTGCCAGTAGTATCGGGGGTCGCTCCTACAATGAGCAGTTCTTC
CDR3: CASSIGGRSYNEQFF

size: -
J: TRBJ1-3
V: TRBV19
D: -
DNA: TGTGCCAGTATTCGGACAGCTCCTGGAAACACCATATATTTT
CDR3: CASIRTAPGNTIYF

size: -
J: TRBJ2-7
V: TRBV10-2
D: -
DNA: TGCGCCAGCAGTGAGTACTCCGGGCGTAGCTACGAGCAGTACTTC
CDR3: CASSEYSGRSYEQYF

size: -
J: TRBJ2-7
V: TRBV6-5
D: TRBD1
DNA: TGTGCCAGCCGTCCCGAGACAGGGTCCCCCTACGAGCAGTACTTC
CDR3: CASRPETGSPYEQYF

size: once
J: TRBJ2-7
V: TRBV2
D: TRBD1
DNA: TGTGCCAGCAGTGATATAGTATTGGGACAGGGCCACGAGCAGTACTTC
CDR3: CASSDIVLGQGHEQYF

size: -
J: TRBJ2-7
V: TRBV6-5
D: -
DNA: TGTGCCAGTTCAGGGCAGTCCTACGAGCAGTACTTC
CDR3: CASSGQSYEQYF

size: -
J: TRBJ2-2
V: TRBV5-1
D: -
DNA: TGCGCCAGCAGCCCATTAGGTGGGGGGCCATCCACCGGGGAGCTGTTTTTT
CDR3: CASSPLGGGPSTGELFF